The clone carrying this TCR beta chain was seen only a few times. The antigen remains undetermined. Sequence at one end of the junction differs from germline and may be a read error. The record originates from a study of shared clonotypes between healthy human individuals. Across the study: CD4 naive cells filled three plates per donor, CD4 memory three, CD8 naive two and CD8 memory one.

CDR1 SGHRS and CDR2 YFSETQ come from the germline V gene. The CDR3 loop spans 11 amino acids. Naivety among CD8 cells was defined by CD45RO negativity and positive CCR7 selection, thereby excluding terminally differentiated effector memory CD45RA+ cells. Deep was the level used in running the assay. The authors distributed each subset's genomic DNA evenly over several immunoSEQ plates. This table comes from immunoSEQ multiplex PCR, and its TCRdb copy is limited to in-frame clones, with some not included. In the table there are some 2,100,000 clones, about 93% of which are singletons. Study outcomes and limitations: A limitation of the genetic and exposure-history diversity represented arose from few donors.

Input material: naive CD8+ T cells from PBMCs. The chain combines TRBV5-1 with TRBJ2-7, with TRBD1 matching over 9 bases. The source of this sequence is a man aged 18 to 35 in good health. Some clones in this sample may be carry-over from other donors' samples. The CDR3 region is CASSSDRGIDF. CDR3 nucleotides: TGCGCCAGCAGCTCGGACAGGGGAATCGACTTC.